The next 18 T cell receptor beta chains were all read from a single sample in a study of T cell responses to AZD1222 COVID-19 vaccine. Some clones are missing from TCRdb's copy, which holds only in-frame ones; the method was immunoSEQ multiplex PCR. The table has about 69,000 clones, 70% to 90% seen once. Material: peripheral blood, obtained 28 days after the second AZD1222 dose. The source of these receptors is an adult who received the AZD1222 COVID-19 vaccine.

The chain is built from TRBV19 and TRBJ2-7, with D perhaps matching TRBD1 or TRBD2 (5 bases each). The germline CDR1 and CDR2 sequences are LNHDA and SQIVND (reference sequence). The CDR3 totals 14 residues. Trimming took off 0 bases at V and 3 bases at J, with 9 bases between the two ends. The CDR3 protein is CASSIERGNYEQYF. The CDR3 DNA follows: TGTGCCAGTAGTATAGAGAGGGGAAACTACGAGCAGTACTTC.

This chain uses TRBV6-5 with TRBJ2-7, with 7 bases aligning to TRBD1. Germline lookup yields CDR1 MNHEY and CDR2 SVGAGI. The CDR3 sequence is 14 residues long. Unmatched junction bases numbered 8, after V lost 6 bases and J lost 3 bases. CDR3 DNA sequence: TGTGCCAGCAGCTTGGACAGGACCCACTACGAGCAGTACTTC. Protein sequence: CASSLDRTHYEQYF.

The chain is built from TRBV5-1 and TRBJ2-1, with 8 positions matching TRBD2. The CDR3 runs to 15 residues. With V trimmed by 3 bases and J by 8 bases, 10 bases remained unmatched. CDR1 and CDR2 (germline): SGHRS, YFSETQ. The DNA for the CDR3 is TGCGCCAGCAGCTCCCGCGGGACTAGAGGTCATGAGCAGTTCTTC. Its protein is CASSSRGTRGHEQFF.

The chain employs TRBV7-3 and TRBJ2-1; the match to TRBD2 covers 10 bases. Trimming cost V 0 bases and J 7 bases; bases outside gene matches: 6. Germline CDR1 reads SGHTA; CDR2 reads FQGTGA. The CDR3 has 16 amino acids. CDR3 region: CASSLTPLAGSNEQFF. CDR3 nucleotides: TGTGCCAGCAGCTTAACCCCACTAGCGGGGTCTAATGAGCAGTTCTTC.

The chain links TRBV5-4 to TRBJ1-6; D not certain. Germline V lookup: CDR1 SGHNT, CDR2 YYREEE (reference sequence). The CDR3 is 14 residues long. V was trimmed by 0 bases and J by 7 bases, leaving 8 bases between them. The chain's CDR3 is CASSLDQNNSPLHF. CDR3 DNA: TGTGCCAGCAGCTTGGACCAGAACAATTCACCCCTCCACTTT. Variable domain in full (rest from reference TRBV5-4 and TRBJ1-6): ETGVTQSPTHLIKTRGQQVTLRCSSQSGHNTVSWYQQALGQGPQFIFQYYREEENGRGNFPPRFSGLQFPNYSSELNVNALELDDSALYLCASSLDQNNSPLHFGNGTRLTVT.

The chain combines TRBV7-3 with TRBJ2-1; 9 bases agree with TRBD1. Germline CDR1 reads SGHTA; CDR2 reads FQGTGA. The CDR3 spans 15 residues. After removal of 5 bases from V and 7 bases from J, the junction contained 9 bases not matched to a gene. This CDR3 is CASSPNSDRGNEQFF. Here the CDR3 DNA reads TGTGCCAGCAGCCCGAATTCGGACAGGGGAAATGAGCAGTTCTTC.

This clone was seen a single time. CDR3 amino acids: CASSLEGAGMNTEAFF. The CDR3 nucleotides read TGCGCCAGCAGCTTGGAGGGGGCAGGGATGAACACTGAAGCTTTCTTT. This chain joins TRBV5-1 and TRBJ1-1, with 7 bases identical to TRBD1. Trimming removed 0 bases from V and 0 bases from J; junction bases left unmatched: 5. CDR1 and CDR2 (germline): SGHRS, YFSETQ. This CDR3 is 16 amino acids long.

The chain joins TRBV7-2 to TRBJ2-2; D uncertain. The CDR3 has 13 amino acids. V was pared by 1 base and J by 7 bases, with 7 bases between. Germline V gene data show CDR1 as SGHTA and CDR2 as FQGNSA. CDR3 in DNA: TGTGCCAGCAGCTTAGGAGGTCACGGGGAGCTGTTTTTT. This codes for CASSLGGHGELFF.

This chain uses TRBV3-1 (or the pseudogene TRBV3-2) with TRBJ2-1; D is uncertain. The V and J ends lost 5 bases and 10 bases respectively, with 9 bases between them. CDR1 and CDR2 (germline): LGHDT, YNNKEL (reference sequence). The CDR3 covers 11 residues. CDR3 DNA sequence: TGTGCCAGCAGCGACCTGGGAGAGCAGTTCTTC. Amino acid sequence: CASSDLGEQFF.

This sequence joins TRBV6-1 and TRBJ2-7; the D gene is possibly TRBD2 (6 bases). Germline CDR1 reads MNHNS; CDR2 reads SASEGT. The CDR3 runs to 13 residues. V lost 1 base and J 5 bases, leaving 9 bases between the germline ends. CDR3: CASSEGLADEQYF. CDR3 sequence (DNA): TGTGCCAGCAGTGAAGGGTTAGCGGACGAGCAGTACTTC.

CDR3 residues: CASSFSPGTSSWELFF. The CDR3, as DNA: TGCGCCAGCAGCTTCTCACCCGGGACTAGCTCATGGGAGCTGTTTTTT. The chain links TRBV5-1 to TRBJ2-2, with 9 positions matching TRBD2. This CDR3 is 16 amino acids long. J lost 9 bases, V lost 2 bases, and 11 bases had no gene match. Germline values: CDR1 SGHRS, CDR2 YFSETQ.

The rearrangement joins TRBV5-1 to TRBJ2-7, with 13 bases lining up with TRBD2. The CDR3 extends over 15 amino acids. Looked up from germline, CDR1 is SGHRS and CDR2 is YFSETQ. With V trimmed by 2 bases and J by 6 bases, 5 bases remained unmatched. Written as DNA, the CDR3 is TGCGCCAGCAGCTTCGGACTAGCGGGGGTGATCGAGCAGTACTTC. Protein sequence: CASSFGLAGVIEQYF.

The chain couples TRBV27 to TRBJ2-5, with TRBD2 matching over 8 bases. After removal of 5 bases from V and 5 bases from J, the junction contained 13 bases not matched to a gene. Germline lookup yields CDR1 MNHEY and CDR2 SMNVEV (reference sequence). The CDR3 totals 16 residues. The CDR3 coding sequence is TGTGCCAGCAGTACCCGTAGCGGGATCGTAGGGGAGACCCAGTACTTC. It is translated as CASSTRSGIVGETQYF.

The genes are TRBV10-3 and TRBJ2-7, with 7 bases aligning to TRBD2. From germline, CDR1 is ENHRY and CDR2 SYGVKD. J was trimmed by 10 bases and V by 3 bases; bases with no gene match: 12. The CDR3 has 14 amino acids. The CDR3 loop is CAISDPDFGRVQYF. CDR3 DNA: TGTGCCATCAGTGACCCGGACTTTGGGAGGGTACAGTACTTC.

The V gene is TRBV19, the J gene TRBJ1-1, with D tentatively TRBD1 (6 bases). Germline-derived CDR1 and CDR2 are LNHDA and SQIVND (reference sequence). This CDR3 contains 14 residues. V lost 3 bases and J 0 bases, leaving 8 bases between the germline ends. CDR3 bases: TGTGCCAGTAGTATCCGGGACATGAACACTGAAGCTTTCTTT. Protein sequence: CASSIRDMNTEAFF.

The chain recombines TRBV29-1 with TRBJ2-7; D may be TRBD1 (6 bases). Germline CDR1 reads SQVTM; CDR2 reads ANQGSEA. The CDR3 runs to 14 residues. The V gene lost 7 bases and the J gene lost 6 bases, with 22 bases spanning the gap. The CDR3 DNA follows: TGCAGCGGGAGACAGGCCTTGCTGGGCGGCGAGCAGTACTTC. It encodes CSGRQALLGGEQYF.

This chain links TRBV4-1 with TRBJ1-1; 10 nucleotides match TRBD1. This CDR3 comprises 15 residues. J was trimmed by 5 bases and V by 3 bases; bases with no gene match: 6. Germline loops: CDR1 MGHRA, CDR2 YSYEKL. For the CDR3, the DNA is TGCGCCAGCAGCCAGACCGGGACAGGGGTTACTGAAGCTTTCTTT. Residues: CASSQTGTGVTEAFF.

This rearrangement joins TRBV3-1 (or the pseudogene TRBV3-2) to TRBJ1-6; TRBD1 agrees at 8 bases. The V and J ends lost 0 bases and 7 bases, in that order; junction bases with no gene match: 8. The V gene's germline CDR1 is LGHDT and CDR2 YNNKEL (reference sequence). The CDR3 is made up of 17 amino acids. CDR3 coding DNA: TGTGCCAGCAGCCAAGATAGAGGGACAGGCGGGAATTCACCCCTCCACTTT. Amino acids: CASSQDRGTGGNSPLHF.